Below are 25 T cell receptor beta chains sequenced from a single sample in a study of T cells expressing NK-cell markers. No DNA is given; TCRdb re-called the 5' RACE reads and lists each CDR3 protein once. Its clone listing holds hundreds of thousands of distinct CDR3 sequences. The specimen sequenced was blood T cells: a sorted CD56 or NKG2C T cell subset, CD4+ or CD8+ T cells, or bulk PBMC T cells (not recorded which). These receptor sequences come from a man in his late teens or twenties in good health.

The chain carries TRBV20-1 and TRBJ2-5; TCRdb reports TRBD1, a call that lacks DNA to check it against. Germline assignment: CDR1 DFQATT and CDR2 SNEGSKA (reference sequence). The CDR3 is 14 residues long. The CDR3 is CSAAGGWYRETQYF.

CDR3 region: CASSLGTWSAIDEQFF. The rearrangement links TRBV7-6 to TRBJ2-1. Looked up from germline, CDR1 is SGHVS and CDR2 is FNYEAQ. The CDR3 extends over 16 amino acids.

The chain uses TRBV9 and TRBJ1-1. Germline V gene sequence: CDR1 SGDLS, CDR2 YYNGEE. The CDR3 loop spans 15 amino acids. CDR3: CASSVGLAADGVAFF.

V gene TRBV7-9 combines with J gene TRBJ2-5; lacking DNA, the TRBD1 call made by TCRdb goes unchecked. The CDR3 runs to 15 residues. Germline CDR1 SEHNR, CDR2 FQNEAQ (reference sequence). The CDR3 region is CASSPGRRGLETQYF.

CDR3: CASSLNTGVGELFF. V gene TRBV11-2 combines with J gene TRBJ2-2; no DNA is available, so the TRBD1 call from TCRdb remains unchecked. CDR1 is SGHAT and CDR2 is FQNNGV in the germline V gene. The CDR3 extends over 14 amino acids.

The V and J genes are TRBV20-1 and TRBJ1-1; TCRdb outputs TRBD1, but without DNA this stays unchecked. Germline V lookup: CDR1 DFQATT, CDR2 SNEGSKA (reference sequence). This CDR3 comprises 15 residues. CDR3 protein: CSAFPGQTYGTEAFF.

The chain employs TRBV27 and TRBJ1-4; TCRdb gives TRBD1 as the D gene, but with no DNA this cannot be confirmed. Germline CDR1 and CDR2: MNHEY and SMNVEV (reference sequence). This CDR3 region has 14 residues. The CDR3 protein is CASSLSPGREKLFF.

The CDR3 here is CASSHRTGQVNEQFF. The rearrangement uses TRBV2 and TRBJ2-1; the TRBD1 assignment by TCRdb is unverifiable without DNA. CDR1 and CDR2 from the germline V gene are SNHLY and FYNNEI. The CDR3 spans 15 residues. The whole variable domain, remainder taken from reference TRBV2 and TRBJ2-1, is EPEVTQTPSHQVTQMGQEVILRCVPISNHLYFYWYRQILGQKVEFLVSFYNNEISEKSEIFDDQFSVERPDGSNFTLKIRSTKLEDSAMYFCASSHRTGQVNEQFFGPGTRLTVL.

CDR3 sequence reads: CASSFAGQGKGDEQFF. The chain employs TRBV28 and TRBJ2-1; TCRdb designates TRBD1, a call that cannot be tested without DNA. Looked up from germline, CDR1 is MDHEN and CDR2 is SYDVKM. This CDR3 is built from 16 residues.

V and J are TRBV5-1 and TRBJ2-2. Germline-derived CDR1 and CDR2 are SGHRS and YFSETQ. The CDR3 consists of 15 residues. The CDR3 region is CASSLDGARFGELFF.

This chain uses TRBV4-3 with TRBJ2-3; with no DNA, the TCRdb D assignment of TRBD2 cannot be verified. The CDR3 is made up of 16 amino acids. From germline, CDR1 is LGHNA and CDR2 YSLEER. CDR3 sequence: CASSQDWRGSTDTQYF.

The chain couples TRBV12-5 to TRBJ2-3; TCRdb reports TRBD2, a call that lacks DNA to check it against. Germline assignment: CDR1 LGHNT and CDR2 FRNRAP. The CDR3 spans 14 residues. CDR3 protein: CASGQGLSTDTQYF.

This rearrangement joins TRBV28 to TRBJ1-2; TCRdb's D call of TRBD1 is untestable without DNA. Germline CDR1 is MDHEN and CDR2 is SYDVKM. The CDR3 has 14 residues. The CDR3 sequence: CASSLPPGDYGYTF.

CDR3 amino acids: CASSQDLLAGVNNEQFF. This chain joins TRBV4-3 and TRBJ2-1; TCRdb reports TRBD2, a call that lacks DNA to check it against. The germline CDR1 and CDR2 sequences are LGHNA and YSLEER. This CDR3 is 17 amino acids long.

The gene calls are TRBV10-3 and TRBJ1-3. The length of the CDR3 is 14 residues. CDR1 is ENHRY and CDR2 is SYGVKD in the germline V gene. CDR3 loop: CAISPTGSGNTIYF.

CDR3 protein: CASSFLYSMLTYEQYF. This sequence joins TRBV28 and TRBJ2-7. The germline CDR1 and CDR2 sequences are MDHEN and SYDVKM. The CDR3 is 16 amino acids.

The rearrangement joins TRBV12-3 or TRBV12-4 to TRBJ1-5. CDR3 length equals 13 residues. CDR3 in amino acids: CASSLSGGKPQHF.

CDR3: CASSFPIAGGSTDTQYF. This chain links TRBV7-9 with TRBJ2-3; TCRdb returns TRBD2, unconfirmable since there is no DNA. This CDR3 region has 17 residues. Germline CDR1 SEHNR, CDR2 FQNEAQ (reference sequence). Complete variable domain (other parts from reference TRBV7-9 and TRBJ2-3): DTGVSQNPRHKITKRGQNVTFRCDPISEHNRLYWYRQTLGQGPEFLTYFQNEAQLEKSRLLSDRFSAERPKGSFSTLEIQRTEQGDSAMYLCASSFPIAGGSTDTQYFGPGTRLTVL.

The rearrangement joins TRBV6-5 to TRBJ2-3. The CDR3 is 12 amino acids. Germline-derived CDR1 and CDR2 are MNHEY and SVGAGI. The CDR3: CASSYNTDTQYF.

The chain has TRBV25-1 and TRBJ2-1; the TCRdb D gene call, TRBD2, has no DNA to confirm it. Per the germline V gene, CDR1 is MGHDK and CDR2 is SYGVNS. There are 17 residues in the CDR3. The CDR3 is CASSESRRLAGTGEQFF.

The chain has TRBV3-1 and TRBJ1-2. Germline assignment: CDR1 LGHDT and CDR2 YNNKEL (reference sequence). The CDR3 is 14 amino acids. Here the CDR3 reads CASSQGSENYGYTF.

The CDR3 protein is CSAQTGSINHGYTF. The V and J genes are TRBV20-1 and TRBJ1-2; the D call of TRBD1 rests on TCRdb alone, since no DNA is present to check it. This CDR3 spans 14 amino acids. CDR1 is DFQATT, CDR2 SNEGSKA, per germline (reference sequence).

The chain carries TRBV12-3 or TRBV12-4 and TRBJ2-1; the TCRdb call, TRBD2, lacks DNA for checking. CDR3 size: 14 residues. The CDR3 reads CASTLAGAYNEQFF.

The rearrangement links TRBV5-1 to TRBJ1-2; TCRdb returns TRBD1, unconfirmable since there is no DNA. Germline V gene sequence: CDR1 SGHRS, CDR2 YFSETQ. The CDR3 spans 14 residues. Here the CDR3 reads CASSLDFRGNGYTF.

The rearrangement uses TRBV9 and TRBJ1-4. Germline CDR1 reads SGDLS; CDR2 reads YYNGEE. This CDR3 has 15 amino acids. The CDR3: CASSPRTSTNEKLFF.